These 14 T cell receptor beta chains came from one sample sequenced in a study of cytomegalovirus exposure and HLA in healthy donors. Profiled with immunoSEQ multiplex PCR; TCRdb holds only in-frame clones, not every one. Among roughly 220,000 clones listed, approximately 90% were seen once. The specimen sequenced was PBMCs. These receptors all come from a woman aged 18 to 35 in good health and CMV-seronegative.

V is TRBV5-6 and J is TRBJ1-2, with 9 bases fitting TRBD1. The J segment lost 7 bases and the V segment lost 0 bases, leaving 4 bases of the junction unmatched. CDR3 size: 14 residues. Germline assignment: CDR1 SGHDT and CDR2 YYEEEE. CDR3 amino acids: CASSLGDRVFGYTF. The CDR3 nucleotides are TGTGCCAGCAGCTTGGGGGACAGGGTCTTTGGCTACACCTTC.

The genes are TRBV20-1 and TRBJ2-5; no clear D gene. V gave up 3 bases and J gave up 5 bases, with 7 bases separating them. Germline V gene data show CDR1 as DFQATT and CDR2 as SNEGSKA (reference sequence). There are 11 residues in the CDR3. The CDR3 DNA is TGCAGTGCTAGTGGCAGGGAGACCCAGTACTTC. This encodes CSASGRETQYF.

The rearrangement joins TRBV28 to TRBJ1-1, with D possibly being TRBD1 (6 bases). Germline assignment: CDR1 MDHEN and CDR2 SYDVKM. V lost 2 bases and J lost 6, with 16 bases in between. The CDR3 runs to 15 residues. CDR3 loop: CASSLPQGQVAEAFF. The CDR3 nucleotides are TGTGCCAGCAGTTTACCTCAGGGACAAGTCGCTGAAGCTTTCTTT.

Note on this clone: A clone one base away is much larger, so this may be a read error. This chain links TRBV7-9 with TRBJ2-7; possible D gene TRBD1, 5 bases. Per the germline V gene, CDR1 is SEHNR and CDR2 is FQNEAQ (reference sequence). The CDR3 loop spans 12 amino acids. V dropped 1 base and J dropped 5 bases, with 6 bases sitting between them. CDR3 sequence reads: CASSLEGDEQYF. CDR3 sequence (DNA): TGTGCCAGCAGCTTAGAAGGGGACGAGCAGTACTTC.

The CDR3 region has the DNA TGCGCCAGCAGCTTGGGACAGCACACAGATACGCAGTATTTT. It specifies CASSLGQHTDTQYF. The V call is TRBV5-1, the J call TRBJ2-3; D perhaps matches TRBD1 (5 bases). V was pared by 0 bases and J by 2 bases, with 7 bases between. CDR3 length: 14 amino acids. Per the germline V gene, CDR1 is SGHRS and CDR2 is YFSETQ. Looking up the rest from reference TRBV5-1 and TRBJ2-3 gives the full variable domain: KAGVTQTPRYLIKTRGQQVTLSCSPISGHRSVSWYQQTPGQGLQFLFEYFSETQRNKGNFPGRFSGRQFSNSRSEMNVSTLELGDSALYLCASSLGQHTDTQYFGPGTRLTVL.

This chain joins TRBV7-9 and TRBJ2-7; a weak D match, TRBD2 (5 bases). CDR1 and CDR2 (germline): SEHNR, FQNEAQ (reference sequence). The CDR3 is 15 amino acids. V shed 1 base and J shed 3 bases, with 13 bases lying between them. The CDR3 region is CASSLGRGPLYEQYF. For the CDR3, the DNA is TGTGCCAGCAGCTTAGGACGGGGTCCCCTCTACGAGCAGTACTTC. Complete variable domain (other parts from reference TRBV7-9 and TRBJ2-7): DTGVSQNPRHKITKRGQNVTFRCDPISEHNRLYWYRQTLGQGPEFLTYFQNEAQLEKSRLLSDRFSAERPKGSFSTLEIQRTEQGDSAMYLCASSLGRGPLYEQYFGPGTRLTVT.

The J gene is TRBJ2-5, the V gene TRBV28, with D tentatively TRBD1 (5 bases). The germline V and J ends were trimmed by 5 bases and 9 bases, with 10 bases remaining between them. CDR1 is MDHEN and CDR2 is SYDVKM in the germline V gene. The CDR3 sequence is 11 residues long. This CDR3 reads CASSPLGAQYF. DNA of the CDR3: TGTGCCAGCAGTCCCCTAGGGGCCCAGTACTTC.

The chain joins TRBV5-1 to TRBJ2-5, with a weak D call TRBD2 (5 bases). Deletions cut 0 bases from V and 5 bases from J, with 17 bases between. Germline CDR1 is SGHRS and CDR2 is YFSETQ. This CDR3 spans 16 amino acids. CDR3 in amino acids: CASSLVPGTRFETQYF. The DNA of the CDR3 is TGCGCCAGCAGCTTGGTACCGGGAACGAGGTTCGAGACCCAGTACTTC.

The chain combines TRBV4-1 with TRBJ2-5; 8 bases are a match to TRBD2. Germline V lookup: CDR1 MGHRA, CDR2 YSYEKL. This CDR3 has 18 residues. J was trimmed by 2 bases and V by 0 bases; bases with no gene match: 11. Written as DNA, the CDR3 is TGCGCCAGCAGCCAAGATAGGGCAGCGGGAGACACTCAAGAGACCCAGTACTTC. Translation: CASSQDRAAGDTQETQYF.

The chain recombines TRBV16 with TRBJ1-5; 9 bases map to TRBD1. The ends lost 0 bases at V and 2 bases at J; junction bases unmatched: 5. This CDR3 has 17 residues. In germline, CDR1 is KGHSY, CDR2 FQNENV. For the CDR3, the DNA is TGTGCCAGCAGCCAATCCGGGACAGGGATTGGCAATCAGCCCCAGCATTTT. Its protein product is CASSQSGTGIGNQPQHF.

V usage is TRBV19 and J usage is TRBJ1-1; D is perhaps TRBD1 (6 bases). Germline CDR1 and CDR2: LNHDA and SQIVND (reference sequence). This CDR3 has 13 residues. V gave up 2 bases and J gave up 6 bases, with 10 bases separating them. CDR3 sequence reads: CASSIQGRAEAFF. CDR3 nucleotide sequence: TGTGCCAGTAGTATACAGGGGCGGGCTGAAGCTTTCTTT.

This clone was seen only once. This chain uses TRBV27 with TRBJ2-7; D possibly corresponds to TRBD1 (5 bases). Germline-derived CDR1 and CDR2 are MNHEY and SMNVEV (reference sequence). The V gene lost 3 bases and the J gene lost 5 bases, with 8 bases spanning the gap. The CDR3 is made up of 12 amino acids. The CDR3 region has the DNA TGTGCCAGCAGTTTCTCAGGGAACGAGCAGTACTTC. It yields the protein CASSFSGNEQYF.

On this clone itself: The junction departs from germline at one end; a sequencing error may be responsible. This chain joins TRBV27 and TRBJ1-2; the match to TRBD1 covers 8 bases. Germline CDR1 reads MNHEY; CDR2 reads SMNVEV (reference sequence). CDR3 length equals 14 residues. The CDR3 DNA reads TGTGCGAGCAGACTGGGCAGGGGGCTCGAAGGCTACACCTTC. It translates to CASRLGRGLEGYTF.

This chain uses TRBV2 with TRBJ2-7; TRBD2 aligns across 11 bases. Trimming removed 3 bases from V and 4 bases from J; junction bases left unmatched: 5. This CDR3 has 15 residues. Germline V lookup: CDR1 SNHLY, CDR2 FYNNEI. The CDR3 nucleotides read TGTGCCAGCAGTGAGGGGACTAGCGGCCCTTACGAGCAGTACTTC. Amino acids: CASSEGTSGPYEQYF. Based on the CDR3 plus reference TRBV2 and TRBJ2-7, the full variable domain is EPEVTQTPSHQVTQMGQEVILRCVPISNHLYFYWYRQILGQKVEFLVSFYNNEISEKSEIFDDQFSVERPDGSNFTLKIRSTKLEDSAMYFCASSEGTSGPYEQYFGPGTRLTVT.